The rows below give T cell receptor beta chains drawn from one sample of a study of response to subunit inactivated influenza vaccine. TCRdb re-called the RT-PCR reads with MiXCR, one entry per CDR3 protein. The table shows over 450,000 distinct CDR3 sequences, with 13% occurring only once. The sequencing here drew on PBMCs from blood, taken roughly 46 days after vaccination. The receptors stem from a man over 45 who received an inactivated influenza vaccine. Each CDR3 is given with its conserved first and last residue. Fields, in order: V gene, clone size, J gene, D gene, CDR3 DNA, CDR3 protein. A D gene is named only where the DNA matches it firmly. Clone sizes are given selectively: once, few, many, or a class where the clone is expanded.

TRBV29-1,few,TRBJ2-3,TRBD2,TGCAGCGTGAGACTAGCGGGAGGGCCGGGCACAGATACGCAGTATTTT,CSVRLAGGPGTDTQYF
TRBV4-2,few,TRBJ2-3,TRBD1,TGTGCCAGCAACCAACAGGGGGCCGCCGCAGATACGCAGTATTTT,CASNQQGAAADTQYF
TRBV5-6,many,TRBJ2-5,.,TGTGCCAGCAGCTTTTTTGGAACAACCCAAGAGACCCAGTACTTC,CASSFFGTTQETQYF
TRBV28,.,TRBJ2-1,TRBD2,TGTGCCAGCAGTTCCCTAGCGGGAGGTCACAATGAGCAGTTCTTC,CASSSLAGGHNEQFF
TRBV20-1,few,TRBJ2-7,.,TGCAGTGCTAGCAGGGGTGCAACCTACGAGCAGTACTTC,CSASRGATYEQYF
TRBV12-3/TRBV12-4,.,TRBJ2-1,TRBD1,TGTGCCAGCAGGGGGACAGCGAGAAATGAGCAGTTCTTC,CASRGTARNEQFF
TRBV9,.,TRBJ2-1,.,TGTGCCAGCAGCCCTCAAGGGTCCCTCGCCTACAATGAGCAGTTCTTC,CASSPQGSLAYNEQFF
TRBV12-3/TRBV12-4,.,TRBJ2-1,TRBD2,TGTGCCAGCAGTCCCTCTAGCGGGAGTGAGCAGTTCTTC,CASSPSSGSEQFF
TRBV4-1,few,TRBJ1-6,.,TGCGCCAGCAGCCAATTAGGAACACCCCTCCACTTT,CASSQLGTPLHF
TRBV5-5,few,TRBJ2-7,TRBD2,TGTGCCAGCAGCTTGGCCCTAGCGGGAGGGCCTCCCTACGAGCAGTACTTC,CASSLALAGGPPYEQYF
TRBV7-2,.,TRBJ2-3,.,TGTGCCAGCAGCCATACTGGGGGGACGCAGTATTTT,CASSHTGGTQYF
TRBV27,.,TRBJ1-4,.,TGTGCCAGCAGTTCCAGACAGATGTCGACTGAAAAACTGTTTTTT,CASSSRQMSTEKLFF
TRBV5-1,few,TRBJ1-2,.,TGCGCCAGCAGCTTGGAGTTTACCACTAACTATGGCTACACCTTC,CASSLEFTTNYGYTF
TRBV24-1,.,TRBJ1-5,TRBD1,TGTGCCACCAGTGATTCTAGACAGGGAGACGCCCAGCATTTT,CATSDSRQGDAQHF
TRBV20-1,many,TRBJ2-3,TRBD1,TGCAGTGCCATCCCCGACAGGGGAAACACAGATACGCAGTATTTT,CSAIPDRGNTDTQYF
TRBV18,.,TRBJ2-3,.,TGTGCCAGCTCAATGGGGGTTTCTACAGATACGCAGTATTTT,CASSMGVSTDTQYF
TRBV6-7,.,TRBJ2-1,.,TGTGCCAGCACCACCCCCTCCCGACAGGATTATTACAATGAGCAGTTCTTC,CASTTPSRQDYYNEQFF
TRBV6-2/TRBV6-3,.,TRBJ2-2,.,TGTGCCAGCAAGGGAATACCCAACACCGGGGAGCTGTTTTTT,CASKGIPNTGELFF
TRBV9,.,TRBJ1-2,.,TGTGCCAGCAGCGTCGATTCTTCTAACTATGGCTACACCTTC,CASSVDSSNYGYTF
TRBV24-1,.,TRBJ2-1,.,TGTGCCACCAGTTCGGGTCAGAGACCCTACAATGAGCAGTTCTTC,CATSSGQRPYNEQFF
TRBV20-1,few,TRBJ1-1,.,TGCAGTGCTCGAGGGGCATTTGGAAACACTGAAGCTTTCTTT,CSARGAFGNTEAFF
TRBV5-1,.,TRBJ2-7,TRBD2,TGCGCCAGCAGCTTAGGGTTCGGGACTAGCTGGTACGAGCAGTACTTC,CASSLGFGTSWYEQYF
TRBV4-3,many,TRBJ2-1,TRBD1,TGCGCCAGCAGCCACCTGACAGGGTTCAGGGCGAATGAGCAGTTCTTC,CASSHLTGFRANEQFF
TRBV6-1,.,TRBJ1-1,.,TGTGCCGCGAGTCGTTATTTAACCATGAACACTGAAGCTTTCTTT,CAASRYLTMNTEAFF
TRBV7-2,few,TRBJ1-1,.,TGTGCCAGCAGCCTAGAAGGGACCTTTCTCACTGAAGCTTTCTTT,CASSLEGTFLTEAFF
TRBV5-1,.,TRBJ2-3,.,TGCGCCAGCAGCTTGGTTCCAGGGTCAGATACGCAGTATTTT,CASSLVPGSDTQYF
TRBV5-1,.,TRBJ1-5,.,TGCGCCAGTACGTCAGTCCCAGGGAGCAATCAGCCCCAGCATTTT,CASTSVPGSNQPQHF
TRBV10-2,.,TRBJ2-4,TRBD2,TGCGCCAGCAGTGAATTGCGGGAGCGGGGGGGAATCAACATTCAGTACTTC,CASSELRERGGINIQYF
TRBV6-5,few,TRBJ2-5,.,TGTGCCAGCAGTTACGGGGTCAGGGGTACGGAGACCCAGTACTTC,CASSYGVRGTETQYF
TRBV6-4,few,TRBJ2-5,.,TGTGCCAGCAGTGGGGGGGTCCCGTCCAGGTTGGGAGAGACCCAGTACTTC,CASSGGVPSRLGETQYF
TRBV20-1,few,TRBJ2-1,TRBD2,TGCTGTGCTAGAGGTCCGCTCATCGGGAGGGCCAGAGATGAGCAGTTCTTC,CCARGPLIGRARDEQFF
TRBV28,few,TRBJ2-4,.,TGTGCCAGCAGTATGACCCTGCAGGGAATGGGAAACATTCAGTACTTC,CASSMTLQGMGNIQYF
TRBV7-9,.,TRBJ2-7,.,TGTGCCAGCAGCTTAGTGTCGGGGGTAAGCTCCTACGAGCAGTACTTC,CASSLVSGVSSYEQYF
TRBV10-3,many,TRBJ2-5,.,TGTGCCATCAGTGGAGGGGGGGAGACCCAGTACTTC,CAISGGGETQYF
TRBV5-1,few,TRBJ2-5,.,TGCGCCAGCAGCTTGGGCGCTGGGGGTGGGGAGACCCAGTACTTC,CASSLGAGGGETQYF
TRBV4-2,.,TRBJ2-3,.,TGTGCCAGCAGCCAACAGGGGCCGCACCAATTGGATACGCAGTATTTT,CASSQQGPHQLDTQYF
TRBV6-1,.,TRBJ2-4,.,TGTGCCAGCAGGGCACGGGGAGGGGGGGTAGCCAAAAACATTCAGTACTTC,CASRARGGGVAKNIQYF
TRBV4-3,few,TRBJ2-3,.,TGCGCCAGCAGCCAAGCACCGGGACGATCAACAGATACGCAGTATTTT,CASSQAPGRSTDTQYF
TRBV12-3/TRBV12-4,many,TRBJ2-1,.,TGTGCCAGCAGTTTGGGTTCCGGCGCAGTTGGCAATGAGCAGTTCTTC,CASSLGSGAVGNEQFF
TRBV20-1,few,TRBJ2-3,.,TGCAGTGCTAAGGGGGGGCCAGCAACAGATACGCAGTATTTT,CSAKGGPATDTQYF
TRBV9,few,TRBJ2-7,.,TGTGCCAGCAGCGTAGGAGCGCTGAGCTCCTACGAGCAGTACTTC,CASSVGALSSYEQYF
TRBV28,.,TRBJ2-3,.,TGTGCCAGCAGTTTAGGGACGGGATACACAGATACGCAGTATTTT,CASSLGTGYTDTQYF
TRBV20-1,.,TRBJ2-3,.,TGCAGTGCTAGAGATGCAGGGTATAGCACAGATACGCAGTATTTT,CSARDAGYSTDTQYF
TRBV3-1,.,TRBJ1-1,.,TGTGCCAGCAGCCAATTACAGAACACTGAAGCTTTCTTT,CASSQLQNTEAFF
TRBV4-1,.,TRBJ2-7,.,TGCGCCAGCAGCCACTGGGCCTCCGAGCCCTACGAGCAGTACTTC,CASSHWASEPYEQYF
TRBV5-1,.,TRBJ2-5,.,TGCGCCAGCAGCCCTATGGACCCAAGGGGAGAGACCCAGTACTTC,CASSPMDPRGETQYF
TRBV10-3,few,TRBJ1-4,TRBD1,TGTGCCATCAGTGCACAGGGGGCCGAAAAACTGTTTTTT,CAISAQGAEKLFF
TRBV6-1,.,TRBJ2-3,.,TGTGCCAGCAGTATAGGGGGGGTCGCAGATACGCAGTATTTT,CASSIGGVADTQYF
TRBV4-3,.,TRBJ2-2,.,TGCGCCAGCAGCCAAGATTTAACGAACACCGGGGAGCTGTTTTTT,CASSQDLTNTGELFF
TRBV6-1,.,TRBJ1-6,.,TGTGCCAGCTCCCCCGGGGCGACTATCTATAATTCACCCCTCCACTTT,CASSPGATIYNSPLHF
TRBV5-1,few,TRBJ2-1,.,TGCGCCAGCAGCTTAGGAGCAGCCGCGCCCTACAATGAGCAGTTCTTC,CASSLGAAAPYNEQFF
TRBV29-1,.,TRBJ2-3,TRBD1,TGCAGCGTTGAAGCGGACAGGGGGATTAGGACAGATACGCAGTATTTT,CSVEADRGIRTDTQYF